A selection of T cell receptor beta chains follows, all from one sample in a study of early T cells in non-severe SARS-CoV-2 infection. TCRdb re-analysed the 5' RACE reads in MiXCR, keeping a single row per CDR3 protein. The table has approximately 52,000 distinct CDR3 sequences, roughly 8% seen once; the top ten hold 9.4%. Material for sequencing was whole blood. Receptors were obtained from an adult who was a healthcare worker with PCR-confirmed SARS-CoV-2 infection or an uninfected control (not recorded which). Each CDR3 is given without its conserved first and last residue. The order of the fields is clone size, V gene, J gene, D gene, CDR3 length, CDR3 protein. D genes are given only for firm matches. Expanded clones are given a class, and other clones once, few, many or no size at all.

>few|TRBV12-5|TRBJ1-1|.|10
ASGLPRLFAF
>.|TRBV5-1|TRBJ2-5|.|12
ASSRDTGLETQY
>many|TRBV30|TRBJ1-2|TRBD1|15
AWSPIWTGPLNYGYT
>many|TRBV25-1|TRBJ2-6|.|15
ASSPTGPGSGANVLT
>many|TRBV7-9|TRBJ2-7|.|12
ASSLALSSYEQY
>few|TRBV6-2/TRBV6-3|TRBJ2-7|.|12
ASSKAIESYEQY
>.|TRBV12-3/TRBV12-4|TRBJ2-2|.|13
ASGAGTANTGELF
>few|TRBV2|TRBJ2-6|.|12
ASKEIAGANVLT
>.|TRBV6-6|TRBJ1-1|.|16
ASSYLRQSLVVNTEAF
>many|TRBV19|TRBJ2-3|TRBD1|13
ASSMGQIKTDTQY
>few|TRBV4-3|TRBJ2-1|TRBD2|15
ASSQDSGTSGVLKQF
>.|TRBV12-3/TRBV12-4|TRBJ2-5|TRBD2|13
ASSTGLAGEETQY
>.|TRBV6-2/TRBV6-3|TRBJ2-1|TRBD2|14
ASSPWTSGRKNEQF
>.|TRBV27|TRBJ2-1|TRBD2|16
ASSPRGVAGSSYNEQF
>.|TRBV4-3|TRBJ2-1|.|11
ASSQLTRGEQF
>.|TRBV6-1|TRBJ1-5|TRBD1|12
ASTGQGLHQPQH
>.|TRBV10-3|TRBJ1-2|.|9
AISPDYGYT
>.|TRBV9|TRBJ2-1|.|11
ASSPQAYNEQF
>.|TRBV30|TRBJ2-7|TRBD1|9
AWSVRGQGN
>.|TRBV25-1|TRBJ2-5|.|8
ASSTETQY
>few|TRBV29-1|TRBJ2-3|TRBD1|14
SVLGDRPRPSDTQY
>few|TRBV10-3|TRBJ1-5|.|15
AISETGGGDSNQPQH
>few|TRBV5-1|TRBJ1-2|.|12
ASSPGAPNYGYT
>many|TRBV28|TRBJ1-5|.|9
ASSLSQPQH
>few|TRBV7-7|TRBJ2-2|.|14
ASSLSWSTNTGELF
>few|TRBV6-2/TRBV6-3|TRBJ2-7|.|10
ASSRLSYEQY
>many|TRBV7-9|TRBJ1-1|TRBD1|12
ASSSRGQGTEAF
>many|TRBV5-1|TRBJ1-2|.|11
ASSLTQNYGYT
>few|TRBV7-2|TRBJ2-3|TRBD1|13
ASSPRGRVSDTQY
>.|TRBV20-1|TRBJ2-7|.|11
SARGGSSYEQY
>few|TRBV7-6|TRBJ2-2|TRBD1|13
ASSLADRGAGELF
>many|TRBV11-2|TRBJ2-5|TRBD2|14
ASSLLLAGVGETQY
>many|TRBV29-1|TRBJ2-3|.|10
SVVPRADTQY
>many|TRBV12-3/TRBV12-4|TRBJ2-1|.|10
ASTALGNEQF
>many|TRBV11-2|TRBJ2-1|TRBD1|12
ASSDSRGLNEQF
>.|TRBV27|TRBJ2-1|.|8
ASSRYEQF
>many|TRBV11-2|TRBJ1-2|.|11
ASSTGQFYGYT
>.|TRBV6-2/TRBV6-3|TRBJ2-7|.|11
ASKKRISYEQY
>few|TRBV20-1|TRBJ1-4|TRBD1|12
SARDKDRGEKLF
>few|TRBV24-1|TRBJ2-1|TRBD2|14
ATSTSGRRSYNEQF
>few|TRBV29-1|TRBJ1-2|TRBD1|9
SAQQGGGYT
>many|TRBV6-1|TRBJ1-5|.|10
ASRPQGQPQH
>once|TRBV6-2/TRBV6-3|TRBJ2-2|.|13
ASSYFPGPTGELF
>.|TRBV24-1|TRBJ2-1|.|13
ATSGARGSYNEQF
>few|TRBV4-1|TRBJ2-1|TRBD2|13
ASSQSGGLRNEQF
>.|TRBV7-9|TRBJ2-3|.|14
ASSLKPGTPLDTQY
>many|TRBV7-6|TRBJ2-3|.|13
ASSVGHYPTDTQY
>many|TRBV6-5|TRBJ2-5|.|11
ASSTTGTKTQY
>few|TRBV12-3/TRBV12-4|TRBJ2-1|.|11
ASRGGVGNEQF
>.|TRBV12-3/TRBV12-4|TRBJ1-1|TRBD1|12
ASSPRQGNTEAF
>few|TRBV25-1|TRBJ1-1|TRBD1|11
ASTGTGNTEAF
>.|TRBV7-2|TRBJ2-5|.|11
ASSLSLEKTQY
>.|TRBV20-1|TRBJ2-7|.|11
SARQWEPYEQY
>.|TRBV6-4|TRBJ1-5|.|10
AGRTGNQPQH
>many|TRBV6-1|TRBJ2-7|.|13
ASQGGGRRPYEQY
>many|TRBV6-6|TRBJ1-1|TRBD1|15
ASSYSRAVTGDTEAF
>few|TRBV19|TRBJ2-5|.|11
ASSMAGKETQY
>many|TRBV4-1|TRBJ1-6|TRBD1|15
ASSQFPGGTGSSPLH